What follows are 12 T cell receptor beta chains derived from one specimen sequenced in a study of blood T cells in healthy people across ages. Combining a sample-barcoded 5' primer with a J-beta primer mix, a second PCR ran for about 7 to 11 cycles. From the 5' RACE reads, TCRdb called clonotypes with MiXCR, one entry per CDR3 protein. The data show roughly 1 million distinct CDR3 sequences, under 30% seen once. The sample also formed part of further work on T cells of mothers and their children.

Sequencing was carried out using blood. The receptors originated from a girl under 10 years old in good health.

In DNA, the CDR3 is TGTGCCAGCAGCTTATTTACAGGGGCCGCCTTCGAAGGCTACACCTTC. This codes for CASSLFTGAAFEGYTF. The chain couples TRBV7-2 to TRBJ1-2; 7 bases match TRBD1. The CDR3 is made up of 16 amino acids. Looked up from germline, CDR1 is SGHTA and CDR2 is FQGNSA. Trimming took 2 bases from V and 8 from J; bases not matched to a gene: 14.

V and J are TRBV20-1 and TRBJ1-4, with 7 bases lining up with TRBD1. J gave up 6 bases and V 5 bases, and 3 bases lay outside the gene matches. CDR3 size: 12 residues. CDR1 is DFQATT, CDR2 SNEGSKA, per germline (reference sequence). CDR3 loop: CSARTGDEKLFF. As DNA, the CDR3 is TGCAGTGCTCGAACAGGGGATGAAAAACTGTTTTTT.

The CDR3 coding sequence is TGTGCCAGTAGGGGTATGGCCGACTATGGCTACACCTTC. Its protein product is CASRGMADYGYTF. The chain is built from TRBV19 and TRBJ1-2, with D unclear. The CDR3 runs to 13 residues. Germline V CDR1 and CDR2: LNHDA, SQIVND (reference sequence). V was cut by 6 bases and J by 3 bases, with 11 bases left in between.

This clonotype was counted between two and nine times. V usage is TRBV18 and J usage is TRBJ1-2; the D is unclear. The CDR3 covers 15 residues. CDR1 is KGHSH, CDR2 LQKENI, per germline. V was clipped by 3 bases and J by 4 bases, with 15 bases between them. The chain's CDR3 is CASSPSGGRGYGYTF. CDR3 bases: TGTGCCAGCTCACCGTCTGGAGGGAGAGGCTATGGCTACACCTTC. Full variable domain (rest looked up from reference TRBV18 and TRBJ1-2): NAGVMQNPRHLVRRRGQEARLRCSPMKGHSHVYWYRQLPEEGLKFMVYLQKENIIDESGMPKERFSAEFPKEGPSILRIQQVVRGDSAAYFCASSPSGGRGYGYTFGSGTRLTVV.

This chain joins TRBV20-1 and TRBJ2-7; D may be TRBD2 (5 bases). The CDR3 is made up of 14 amino acids. The V end lost 6 bases, the J end lost 5 bases, and 20 bases lay between the germline ends. The germline V gene has CDR1 DFQATT and CDR2 SNEGSKA (reference sequence). In nucleotides, the CDR3 is TGCAGTGCCGGCCGGGATCCATTGGGCAACGAGCAGTACTTC. Encoded protein: CSAGRDPLGNEQYF.

The sample holds one count of this clonotype. The chain joins TRBV5-6 to TRBJ2-4; 7 bases match TRBD1. Trimming removed 3 bases from V and 1 base from J; junction bases left unmatched: 19. CDR1 SGHDT and CDR2 YYEEEE come from the germline V gene. The CDR3 contains 20 residues. The CDR3 loop reads CASSSAPRGLTLGAKNIQYF. CDR3 DNA sequence: TGTGCCAGCAGCTCTGCCCCGAGGGGGCTAACCCTGGGTGCCAAAAACATTCAGTACTTC.

The V and J genes are TRBV20-1 and TRBJ2-2; D unresolved. Trimming took 0 bases from V and 9 from J, leaving 8 bases between them. CDR3 length: 12 residues. Germline assignment: CDR1 DFQATT and CDR2 SNEGSKA (reference sequence). CDR3 region: CSARDEGRELFF. The CDR3 DNA follows: TGCAGTGCTAGAGATGAAGGGAGGGAGCTGTTTTTT.

The gene calls are TRBV29-1 and TRBJ2-5; D unclear. The J call is in doubt because the DNA end fits TRBJ2-7 better. Germline lookup yields CDR1 SQVTM and CDR2 ANQGSEA. The CDR3 spans 12 residues. The CDR3 DNA reads TGCAGCGCATCTGCATTCTCCTACGAGCAGTACTTC. It translates to CSASAFSYEQYF.

The sample holds a few counts of this clonotype. The chain uses TRBV29-1 and TRBJ1-1; D uncertain. V was cut by 7 bases and J by 8 bases, with 14 bases left in between. The CDR3 has 11 amino acids. Germline loops: CDR1 SQVTM, CDR2 ANQGSEA. CDR3 DNA sequence: TGCAGCGGTGGGTCTTCGGGGGAAGCTTTCTTT. Translation: CSGGSSGEAFF.

This clonotype came up a few times. The chain recombines TRBV6-1 with TRBJ2-1, with 13 bases that match TRBD2. Trimming at V came to 7 bases and at J to 15 bases, leaving 12 bases not matched to a gene. The length of the CDR3 is 14 residues. CDR1 is MNHNS, CDR2 SASEGT, per germline. This CDR3 reads CASTFRTSGSKWFF. The CDR3 DNA sequence: TGTGCCAGCACCTTTAGGACTAGCGGGAGTAAGTGGTTCTTC.

This clonotype was seen more than once but under ten times. This chain uses TRBV4-3 with TRBJ2-3; D is uncertain. The V end was cut by 8 bases, the J end by 4 bases, with 13 bases between. The CDR3 extends over 13 amino acids. CDR1 LGHNA and CDR2 YSLEER come from the germline V gene. Written as DNA, the CDR3 is TGCGCCAGCTCGAGTGTCCAGGCAGATACGCAGTATTTT. Its translation is CASSSVQADTQYF.

This clonotype was seen ten or more times. V is TRBV13 and J is TRBJ1-3, with D uncertain. This CDR3 is built from 14 residues. The germline CDR1 and CDR2 sequences are PRHDT and FYEKMQ (reference sequence). Trimming took off 0 bases at V and 1 base at J, with 4 bases between the two ends. The CDR3 DNA follows: TGTGCCAGCAGCTTAGGTCCTTCTGGAAACACCATATATTTT. Protein product: CASSLGPSGNTIYF.